The 14 T cell receptor beta chains below were found in one sample sequenced in a study of identifying expanded T cells in peripheral blood. Clones were sequenced by immunoSEQ multiplex PCR, and TCRdb holds only the in-frame ones, with some missing. The sample lists approximately 130,000 clones, 65% to 90% occurring once. Specimen: blood. Receptors originate from a person aged 18 to 75 in good health.

The V call is TRBV5-1, the J call TRBJ1-2, with 7 bases lining up with TRBD1. With V trimmed by 3 bases and J by 10 bases, 6 bases remained unmatched. The germline gives CDR1 SGHRS, CDR2 YFSETQ. The CDR3 consists of 12 residues. The CDR3 bases are TGCGCCAGCAGCTCTAGACAGGGATCCTACACCTTC. This sequence encodes CASSSRQGSYTF.

The V gene is TRBV5-1, the J gene TRBJ2-1, with D perhaps given as TRBD1 or TRBD2 (5 bases each). The CDR3 is made up of 14 amino acids. V lost 0 bases to trimming and J lost 10 bases, with 14 bases between them. CDR1 is SGHRS and CDR2 is YFSETQ in the germline V gene. CDR3 loop: CASSLGDDLGEQFF. In DNA form, the CDR3 reads TGCGCCAGCAGCTTGGGGGACGACCTCGGGGAGCAGTTCTTC.

V is TRBV4-3 and J is TRBJ1-5, with D possibly TRBD1 on 5 matching bases. This CDR3 comprises 15 residues. Germline V lookup: CDR1 LGHNA, CDR2 YSLEER. With 0 bases removed from V and 4 bases from J, the gap between germline ends came to 10 bases. As DNA, the CDR3 is TGCGCCAGCAGCCAAGAACCCTCAGGGAATCAGCCCCAGCATTTT. The encoded protein is CASSQEPSGNQPQHF.

This rearrangement joins TRBV10-3 to TRBJ1-5, with 7 bases lining up with TRBD1. In germline, CDR1 is ENHRY, CDR2 SYGVKD. Trimming removed 4 bases from V and 4 bases from J; junction bases left unmatched: 4. The CDR3 consists of 14 residues. CDR3 amino acids: CAISAGTENQPQHF. The CDR3 region has the DNA TGTGCCATCAGTGCTGGGACAGAAAATCAGCCCCAGCATTTT.

The chain has TRBV9 and TRBJ2-4; D possibly corresponds to TRBD1 (6 bases). Germline values: CDR1 SGDLS, CDR2 YYNGEE. CDR3 length: 14 amino acids. Deletions cut 0 bases from V and 8 bases from J, with 12 bases between. Here the CDR3 DNA reads TGTGCCAGCAGCGTAGTGGGGGCTAGTGACATTCAGTACTTC. It yields the protein CASSVVGASDIQYF.

The chain recombines TRBV19 with TRBJ2-5; D unclear. This CDR3 region has 14 residues. Deletions cut 5 bases from V and 4 bases from J, with 14 bases between. Germline CDR1 and CDR2: LNHDA and SQIVND (reference sequence). The CDR3 region has the DNA TGTGCCAGTAGTCTACAGCTTCTGGGAGAGACCCAGTACTTC. It codes for CASSLQLLGETQYF.

The V gene is TRBV28, the J gene TRBJ1-1; D gene uncertain. The germline gives CDR1 MDHEN, CDR2 SYDVKM. Trimming took off 3 bases at V and 7 bases at J, with 6 bases between the two ends. The CDR3 extends over 11 amino acids. The CDR3 DNA reads as TGTGCCAGCAGTTTCGCCAGTGAAGCTTTCTTT. Translated: CASSFASEAFF.

The chain is built from TRBV18 and TRBJ1-5, with 8 bases aligning to TRBD1. Germline V gives CDR1 KGHSH, CDR2 LQKENI. With V trimmed by 4 bases and J by 5 bases, 7 bases remained unmatched. The CDR3 is 15 amino acids. The CDR3 here is CASSRYRGEDQPQHF. CDR3 coding DNA: TGTGCCAGCTCACGTTACAGGGGGGAAGATCAGCCCCAGCATTTT.

V and J are TRBV19 and TRBJ1-4; D gene uncertain. Trimming cost V 3 bases and J 7 bases, with 15 bases left between them. The CDR3 is 15 amino acids. Germline V gives CDR1 LNHDA, CDR2 SQIVND (reference sequence). The CDR3 DNA sequence: TGTGCCAGTAGTATCGGCTGGCAGGTTGGTGAAAAACTGTTTTTT. Amino acids: CASSIGWQVGEKLFF. Variable domain in full (rest from reference TRBV19 and TRBJ1-4): DGGITQSPKYLFRKEGQNVTLSCEQNLNHDAMYWYRQDPGQGLRLIYYSQIVNDFQKGDIAEGYSVSREKKESFPLTVTSAQKNPTAFYLCASSIGWQVGEKLFFGSGTQLSVL.

The CDR3 protein is CASNLLTVGGADYNEQFF. Written as DNA, the CDR3 is TGCGCCAGCAATCTCCTGACCGTAGGGGGGGCTGACTACAATGAGCAGTTCTTC. The chain joins TRBV5-1 to TRBJ2-1; the D gene is possibly TRBD2 (7 bases). Germline CDR1 SGHRS, CDR2 YFSETQ. V was trimmed by 6 bases and J by 3 bases, leaving 25 bases between them. The CDR3 runs 18 residues.

The genes are TRBV7-8 and TRBJ1-3; TRBD1 agrees at 9 bases. The V gene's germline CDR1 is SGHVS and CDR2 FQNEAQ. V gave up 5 bases and J gave up 0 bases; unmatched junction bases: 8. The CDR3 contains 17 residues. The CDR3 here is CASSAKGQGISGNTIYF. The CDR3 nucleotides read TGTGCCAGCAGCGCAAAGGGACAGGGCATCTCTGGAAACACCATATATTTT.

The rearrangement uses TRBV7-2 and TRBJ2-7, with TRBD2 identical over 11 bases. The CDR3 sequence is 16 residues long. Germline V gene lookup returns CDR1 SGHTA and CDR2 FQGNSA. The V and J ends lost 3 bases and 0 bases, in that order; junction bases with no gene match: 4. CDR3 DNA: TGTGCCAGCAGCTTTCTAGCGGGAGGCAGCTCCTACGAGCAGTACTTC. Its translation is CASSFLAGGSSYEQYF.

The V call is TRBV7-2, the J call TRBJ1-1; D unresolved. V was clipped by 5 bases and J by 6 bases, with 10 bases between them. The CDR3 is 12 residues long. Germline lookup yields CDR1 SGHTA and CDR2 FQGNSA. CDR3 bases: TGTGCCAGCAGCCCAACGAGAGCTGAAGCTTTCTTT. Residues: CASSPTRAEAFF.

V gene TRBV21-1 combines with J gene TRBJ2-2. TRBV21-1 is listed as a pseudogene. The CDR3 is 14 residues long. CDR3 region: CASSYRPYTGELFF. The CDR3 region has the DNA TGTGCCAGCAGCTACCGGCCATACACCGGGGAGCTGTTTTTT.